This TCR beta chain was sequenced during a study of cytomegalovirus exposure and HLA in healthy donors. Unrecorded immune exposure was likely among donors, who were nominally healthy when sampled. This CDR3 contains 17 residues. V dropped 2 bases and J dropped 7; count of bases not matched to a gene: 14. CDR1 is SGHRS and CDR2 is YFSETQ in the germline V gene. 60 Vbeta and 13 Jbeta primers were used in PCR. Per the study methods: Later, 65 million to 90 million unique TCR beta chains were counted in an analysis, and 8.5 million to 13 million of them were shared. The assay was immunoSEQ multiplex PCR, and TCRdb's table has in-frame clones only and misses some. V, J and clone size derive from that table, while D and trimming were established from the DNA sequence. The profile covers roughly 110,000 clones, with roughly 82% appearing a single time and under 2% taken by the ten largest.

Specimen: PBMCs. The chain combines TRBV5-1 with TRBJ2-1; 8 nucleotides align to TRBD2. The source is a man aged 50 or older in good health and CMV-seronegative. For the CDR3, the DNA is TGCGCCAGCAGCTTTAACCCGCGGGGGGCCGGGCCTAATGAGCAGTTCTTC. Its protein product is CASSFNPRGAGPNEQFF.